These 18 T cell receptor beta chains were sequenced from one sample in a study of blood T cell repertoires in COVID-19. Only in-frame clones appear in the TCRdb table, and some are missing; sequencing was by immunoSEQ multiplex PCR. The table includes roughly 180,000 clones, roughly 79% detected once. The sequencing sample was made of peripheral blood. These receptors all come from a middle-aged woman with COVID-19, enrolled during active disease.

This clone was picked up a small number of times. The CDR3 DNA is TGTGCCAGCAGCTTCACTAGCGAGTATACGCAGTATTTT. Translation: CASSFTSEYTQYF. V gene TRBV5-5 combines with J gene TRBJ2-3; TRBD2 matches 7 bases. This CDR3 is 13 amino acids long. Unmatched junction bases numbered 4, after V lost 2 bases and J lost 7 bases. In germline, CDR1 is SGHKS, CDR2 YYEKEE (reference sequence).

V gene TRBV15 combines with J gene TRBJ1-1; no definite D call. CDR3 length equals 16 residues. Looked up from germline, CDR1 is LNHNV and CDR2 is YYDKDF (reference sequence). V was trimmed by 5 bases and J by 1 base, leaving 17 bases between them. In DNA, the CDR3 is TGTGCCACCAGCGAGGTAGGTAGGCACGGGAACACTGAAGCTTTCTTT. Encoded protein: CATSEVGRHGNTEAFF. Full variable domain (outside the CDR3, taken from reference TRBV15 and TRBJ1-1): DAMVIQNPRYQVTQFGKPVTLSCSQTLNHNVMYWYQQKSSQAPKLLFHYYDKDFNNEADTPDNFQSRRPNTSFCFLDIRSPGLGDTAMYLCATSEVGRHGNTEAFFGQGTRLTVV.

This chain links TRBV27 with TRBJ2-7, with 12 bases aligning to TRBD2. This CDR3 contains 15 residues. Germline V gives CDR1 MNHEY, CDR2 SMNVEV (reference sequence). V shed 5 bases, J shed 7 bases, and the junction held 9 bases outside the gene matches. The CDR3 sequence is CASSDIGLAGIEQYF. CDR3 coding DNA: TGTGCCAGCAGTGATATCGGACTAGCGGGAATTGAGCAGTACTTC.

This clone appeared a few times. The chain employs TRBV5-6 and TRBJ2-3; 10 bases are shared with TRBD2. The CDR3 totals 14 residues. Germline trimming cut 5 bases from V and 3 bases from J; bases unmatched to any gene: 3. From germline, CDR1 is SGHDT and CDR2 YYEEEE. The CDR3 sequence: CASSKRGGTDTQYF. As DNA, the CDR3 is TGTGCCAGCAGTAAGCGGGGGGGTACAGATACGCAGTATTTT.

At least ten counts were recorded for this clone. This chain links TRBV3-1 (or the pseudogene TRBV3-2) with TRBJ1-1; TRBD1 aligns across 8 bases. CDR1 is LGHDT, CDR2 YNNKEL, per germline (reference sequence). The CDR3 has 17 residues. With V trimmed by 3 bases and J by 0 bases, 9 bases remained unmatched. This chain's CDR3 is CASSQADRGLMNTEAFF. CDR3 nucleotide sequence: TGTGCCAGCAGCCAGGCCGACAGGGGACTAATGAACACTGAAGCTTTCTTT.

The V and J genes are TRBV20-1 and TRBJ1-1, with 8 bases that match TRBD1. Germline V gives CDR1 DFQATT, CDR2 SNEGSKA (reference sequence). After removal of 5 bases from V and 7 bases from J, the junction contained 3 bases not matched to a gene. The CDR3 runs to 11 residues. CDR3 loop: CSAEDRVEAFF. CDR3 coding DNA: TGCAGTGCTGAGGACAGGGTTGAAGCTTTCTTT.

This clone was seen only once. V is TRBV28 and J is TRBJ1-5, with D perhaps TRBD1 (5 bases). The CDR3 has 14 residues. The V and J ends lost 5 bases and 3 bases respectively, with 11 bases between them. Germline V gene data show CDR1 as MDHEN and CDR2 as SYDVKM. The CDR3 DNA reads TGTGCCAGCAGTCCCGGACACTTCAATCAGCCCCAGCATTTT. It yields the protein CASSPGHFNQPQHF.

The CDR3 reads CASSQLDGTVVSPLHF. The CDR3 DNA reads as TGTGCCAGCAGCCAGCTAGACGGGACAGTAGTCTCACCCCTCCACTTT. The chain links TRBV4-2 to TRBJ1-6; 7 bases match TRBD1. CDR1 and CDR2 from the germline V gene are LGHNA and YNFKEQ. CDR3 length: 16 amino acids. With V trimmed by 3 bases and J by 10 bases, 12 bases remained unmatched.

The chain uses TRBV10-3 and TRBJ2-5; the D gene is possibly TRBD1 (6 bases). Deletions cut 3 bases from V and 3 bases from J, with 14 bases between. This CDR3 spans 15 amino acids. The germline V gene encodes CDR1 ENHRY and CDR2 SYGVKD. The CDR3 loop reads CAISDLTGKEETQYF. CDR3 coding DNA: TGTGCCATCAGTGACCTAACAGGGAAGGAAGAGACCCAGTACTTC.

The rearrangement uses TRBV4-1 and TRBJ2-5, with a weak D call TRBD1 (6 bases). Germline CDR1 is MGHRA and CDR2 is YSYEKL. The CDR3 loop spans 14 amino acids. V was clipped by 5 bases and J by 3 bases, with 13 bases between them. For the CDR3, the DNA is TGCGCCAGCAGCACAGGGTCCGGGAAAGAGACCCAGTACTTC. Amino acid sequence: CASSTGSGKETQYF.

The CDR3 protein is CASSSRTGSQETQYF. The CDR3, as DNA: TGTGCCAGCAGCTCGCGGACAGGGAGTCAAGAGACCCAGTACTTC. The J gene is TRBJ2-5, the V gene TRBV7-9; 8 bases map to TRBD1. Trimming at V came to 4 bases and at J to 2 bases, leaving 6 bases not matched to a gene. CDR3 length equals 15 residues. Germline CDR1 SEHNR, CDR2 FQNEAQ (reference sequence).

This clone was picked up one time. The chain joins TRBV7-3 to TRBJ2-5, with 9 bases identical to TRBD1. Trimming removed 6 bases from V and 5 bases from J; junction bases left unmatched: 10. Germline V lookup: CDR1 SGHTA, CDR2 FQGTGA. The CDR3 is made up of 15 amino acids. The CDR3 sequence: CASSSTGGRGETQYF. The CDR3 coding sequence is TGTGCCAGCAGTTCTACAGGGGGCAGGGGGGAGACCCAGTACTTC.

This clone was detected once. V and J are TRBV27 and TRBJ1-1; D not resolved. V was pared by 6 bases and J by 1 base, with 9 bases between. Germline values: CDR1 MNHEY, CDR2 SMNVEV (reference sequence). The CDR3 contains 13 residues. The CDR3 region is CASRLGQNTEAFF. CDR3 nucleotides: TGTGCCAGCAGGCTCGGTCAGAACACTGAAGCTTTCTTT.

The gene calls are TRBV28 and TRBJ2-5; 9 nucleotides line up with TRBD1. CDR1 MDHEN and CDR2 SYDVKM come from the germline V gene. With V trimmed by 6 bases and J by 6 bases, 11 bases remained unmatched. The CDR3 length is 15 residues. The CDR3 protein is CASSQGQGGVKTQYF. CDR3 DNA sequence: TGTGCCAGCAGCCAGGGACAGGGCGGAGTGAAGACCCAGTACTTC.

The genes are TRBV6-5 and TRBJ1-4; tentative D call: TRBD1 (5 bases). The CDR3 length is 16 residues. CDR1 MNHEY and CDR2 SVGAGI come from the germline V gene. V was trimmed by 0 bases and J by 8 bases, leaving 16 bases between them. The CDR3 bases are TGTGCCAGCAGTTACTCGCCAGACAGCCTAGAAGAAAAACTGTTTTTT. This gives the protein CASSYSPDSLEEKLFF.

The chain couples TRBV2 to TRBJ2-7; 7 nucleotides line up with TRBD2. The germline V gene has CDR1 SNHLY and CDR2 FYNNEI. Trimming cost V 8 bases and J 3 bases; bases outside gene matches: 4. CDR3 size: 12 residues. The CDR3 DNA follows: TGTGCCAGCGAGGGACTAAGCTACGAGCAGTACTTC. It codes for CASEGLSYEQYF.

This clone was picked up a small number of times. V is TRBV7-8 and J is TRBJ1-5; TRBD1 matches 12 bases. Trimming took 2 bases from V and 3 from J; bases not matched to a gene: 5. This CDR3 is 17 amino acids long. Per the germline V gene, CDR1 is SGHVS and CDR2 is FQNEAQ. This chain's CDR3 is CASSLRGTGGSNQPQHF. In nucleotides, the CDR3 is TGTGCCAGCAGCTTAAGGGGGACAGGGGGCTCCAATCAGCCCCAGCATTTT.

The gene calls are TRBV14 and TRBJ1-2; 9 bases are a match to TRBD1. Germline assignment: CDR1 SGHDN and CDR2 FVKESK. The CDR3 has 18 amino acids. V lost 4 bases, J lost 6 bases, and 18 bases stayed unmatched. CDR3 sequence reads: CASSPVMNSGQGEDGYTF. In nucleotides, the CDR3 is TGTGCCAGCAGCCCTGTAATGAATTCGGGACAGGGAGAAGATGGCTACACCTTC.